These 10 T cell receptor beta chains were all obtained from the same sample, sequenced in a study of T cell responses to AZD1222 COVID-19 vaccine. Sequenced by immunoSEQ multiplex PCR; TCRdb stores in-frame clones only, minus some. The data contain 24,000 or so clones, over 75% of them singletons. This sample comprised peripheral blood, obtained 28 days after the second AZD1222 dose. These receptors originate from an adult who received the AZD1222 COVID-19 vaccine.

The chain links TRBV27 to TRBJ2-2; D is perhaps TRBD1 (5 bases). Germline CDR1 is MNHEY and CDR2 is SMNVEV (reference sequence). Trimming took off 5 bases at V and 3 bases at J, with 10 bases between the two ends. The CDR3 sequence is 14 residues long. CDR3 in amino acids: CASSKRGYTGELFF. DNA for the CDR3: TGTGCCAGCAGTAAAAGGGGTTACACCGGGGAGCTGTTTTTT.

J is TRBJ1-2 and V is TRBV5-4, with 9 bases matching TRBD1. V dropped 4 bases and J dropped 4; count of bases not matched to a gene: 8. Germline V gene sequence: CDR1 SGHNT, CDR2 YYREEE (reference sequence). The CDR3 length is 15 residues. This CDR3 reads CASSRETGGGYGYTF. The CDR3 coding sequence is TGTGCCAGCAGCCGGGAAACAGGGGGCGGCTATGGCTACACCTTC.

This sequence joins TRBV27 and TRBJ2-5; D might be TRBD1 or TRBD2, each matching 5 bases. Germline CDR1 reads MNHEY; CDR2 reads SMNVEV (reference sequence). This CDR3 region has 15 residues. V lost 6 bases and J lost 5, with 19 bases in between. In DNA, the CDR3 is TGTGCCAGCAGGGGGGAAGGACCGAAGGGCGAGACCCAGTACTTC. It is translated as CASRGEGPKGETQYF.

The gene calls are TRBV2 and TRBJ2-7, with TRBD2 identical over 9 bases. Germline V gene sequence: CDR1 SNHLY, CDR2 FYNNEI. Trimming at V came to 7 bases and at J to 4 bases, leaving 20 bases not matched to a gene. The CDR3 runs 18 residues. The CDR3 coding sequence is TGTGCCAGCACCGAAAAGGGGGTAGCGGGAGAGAATATATACGAGCAGTACTTC. As protein: CASTEKGVAGENIYEQYF.

The chain links TRBV4-3 to TRBJ1-2; 8 bases fit TRBD1. V lost 0 bases, J lost 4 bases, and 7 bases stayed unmatched. This CDR3 region has 16 residues. Germline V CDR1 and CDR2: LGHNA, YSLEER. The CDR3 DNA reads as TGCGCCAGCAGCCAAGAGCTGGGACAGGCGTTCTATGGCTACACCTTC. Translated, it gives CASSQELGQAFYGYTF.

V gene TRBV7-3 combines with J gene TRBJ2-3; 8 bases line up with TRBD1. Germline V lookup: CDR1 SGHTA, CDR2 FQGTGA. J lost 1 base, V lost 5 bases, and 5 bases had no gene match. CDR3 length: 15 amino acids. CDR3 sequence: CASSRSGQGTDTQYF. The CDR3 coding sequence is TGTGCCAGCAGCCGTTCGGGACAGGGCACAGATACGCAGTATTTT.

V is TRBV30 and J is TRBJ2-7; D gene ambiguous. V was trimmed by 0 bases and J by 2 bases, leaving 11 bases between them. The CDR3 consists of 14 residues. Germline loops: CDR1 GTSNPN, CDR2 SVGIG (reference sequence). This chain's CDR3 is CAWSVQLRTYEQYF. The CDR3 bases are TGTGCCTGGAGTGTACAATTAAGAACCTACGAGCAGTACTTC.

This chain uses TRBV28 with TRBJ2-7; perhaps TRBD1 as D (8 bases). Trimming stripped 3 bases from V and 4 bases from J, with 13 bases between. Germline CDR1 is MDHEN and CDR2 is SYDVKM. CDR3 length equals 14 residues. CDR3 residues: CASSFLQGGYEQYF. The CDR3 region has the DNA TGTGCCAGCAGTTTTTTACAGGGGGGGTACGAGCAGTACTTC.

The V call is TRBV6-5, the J call TRBJ1-2, with TRBD1 as a possible D gene (5 bases). CDR1 and CDR2 from the germline V gene are MNHEY and SVGAGI. The CDR3 extends over 14 amino acids. V dropped 5 bases and J dropped 3 bases, with 13 bases sitting between them. The CDR3 region is CASSTTSGYYGYTF. Written as DNA, the CDR3 is TGTGCCAGCAGTACCACCTCAGGGTACTATGGCTACACCTTC.

This clone came up a few times. The DNA of the CDR3 is TGTGCCAGCAGGGGGACCCGGAACACTGAAGCTTTCTTT. Translation gives CASRGTRNTEAFF. The chain joins TRBV5-6 to TRBJ1-1; D is perhaps TRBD1 (5 bases). V lost 5 bases to trimming and J lost 1 base, with 9 bases between them. Germline values: CDR1 SGHDT, CDR2 YYEEEE. This CDR3 is 13 amino acids long.